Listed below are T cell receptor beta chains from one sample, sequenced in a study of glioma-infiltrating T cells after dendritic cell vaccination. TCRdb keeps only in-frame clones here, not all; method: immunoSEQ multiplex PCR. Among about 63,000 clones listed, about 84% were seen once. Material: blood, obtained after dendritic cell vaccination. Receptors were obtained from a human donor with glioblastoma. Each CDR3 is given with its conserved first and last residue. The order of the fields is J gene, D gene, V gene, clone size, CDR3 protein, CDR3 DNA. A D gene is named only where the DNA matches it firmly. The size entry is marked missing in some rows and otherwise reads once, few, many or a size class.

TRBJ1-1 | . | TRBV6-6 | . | CASTYGSNTEAFF | TGTGCCAGCACCTACGGTTCGAACACTGAAGCTTTCTTT
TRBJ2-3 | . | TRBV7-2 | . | CASSLEGIRTDTQYF | TGTGCCAGCAGCTTAGAGGGGATCCGCACAGATACGCAGTATTTT
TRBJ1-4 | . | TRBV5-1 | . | CASSPKAMEKLFF | TGCGCCAGCAGCCCGAAAGCGATGGAAAAACTGTTTTTT
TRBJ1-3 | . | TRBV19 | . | CASSSEGLSSGNTIYF | TGTGCCAGTAGTTCCGAGGGACTAAGCTCTGGAAACACCATATATTTT
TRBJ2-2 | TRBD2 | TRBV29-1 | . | CSVETGGGTGELFF | TGCAGCGTTGAAACCGGGGGGGGCACCGGGGAGCTGTTTTTT
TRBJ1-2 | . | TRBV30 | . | CAWSVGQGLSYGYTF | TGTGCCTGGAGTGTAGGGCAGGGTCTGAGCTATGGCTACACCTTC
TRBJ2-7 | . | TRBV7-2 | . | CASSYLGGAYSYEQYF | TGTGCCAGCAGTTACCTAGGGGGGGCCTACTCCTACGAGCAGTACTTC
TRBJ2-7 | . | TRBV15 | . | CATSRSQGSPSYEQYF | TGTGCCACCAGCAGATCTCAGGGTTCCCCCTCCTACGAGCAGTACTTC
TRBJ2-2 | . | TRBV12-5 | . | CASGSLVTGPGRELFF | TGTGCTAGTGGTTCCCTCGTCACAGGGCCCGGAAGGGAGCTGTTTTTT
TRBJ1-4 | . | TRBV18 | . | CASSPSEGIDEKLFF | TGTGCCAGCTCACCATCGGAGGGCATAGATGAAAAACTGTTTTTT
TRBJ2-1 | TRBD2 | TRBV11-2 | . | CASSLGLGRGASYNEQFF | TGTGCCAGCAGCTTGGGTTTAGGGCGGGGGGCTTCCTACAATGAGCAGTTCTTC
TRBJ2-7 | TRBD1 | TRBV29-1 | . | CSVLTGTGAYEQYF | TGCAGCGTCCTGACCGGGACAGGGGCATACGAGCAGTACTTC
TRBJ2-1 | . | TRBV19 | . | CASSLRGMDPNEQFF | TGTGCCAGTAGTTTGCGGGGAATGGACCCTAATGAGCAGTTCTTC
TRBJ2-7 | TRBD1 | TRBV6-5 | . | CASWTQGVTYEQYF | TGTGCCAGCTGGACACAGGGGGTTACCTACGAGCAGTACTTC
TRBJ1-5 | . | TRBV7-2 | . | CASSLSGQYSNQPQHF | TGTGCCAGCAGCTTATCTGGACAGTATAGCAATCAGCCCCAGCATTTT
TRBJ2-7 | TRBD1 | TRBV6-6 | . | CASSYSGQAGYEQYF | TGTGCCAGCAGTTACTCGGGACAGGCTGGGTACGAGCAGTACTTC
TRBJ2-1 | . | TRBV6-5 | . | CASSYSGRPTNEQFF | TGTGCCAGCAGTTACTCGGGGCGACCCACCAATGAGCAGTTCTTC
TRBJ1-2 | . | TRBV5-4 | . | CASSPQVNYGYTF | TGTGCCAGCAGCCCACAGGTGAACTATGGCTACACCTTC
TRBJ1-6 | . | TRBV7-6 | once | CASSLGASDFSVSPLHF | TGTGCCAGCAGCTTAGGGGCATCGGATTTCAGTGTTTCACCCCTCCACTTT
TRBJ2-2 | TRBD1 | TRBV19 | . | CATSQTQGANTGELFF | TGTGCCACCTCTCAAACACAGGGGGCAAACACCGGGGAGCTGTTTTTT
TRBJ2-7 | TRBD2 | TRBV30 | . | CAWSVTWGGEQYF | TGTGCCTGGAGTGTAACGTGGGGGGGCGAGCAGTACTTC